Each of the 29 T cell receptor beta chains below was sequenced from the same sample in a study of blood T cell repertoires in COVID-19. TCRdb keeps only in-frame clones here, not all; method: immunoSEQ multiplex PCR. The sample lists more than 300,000 clones; nearly 90% were seen once. Sequenced material: peripheral blood. The receptors shown here come from a woman in her thirties or forties with COVID-19, enrolled during active disease.

The chain links TRBV28 to TRBJ1-6, with 9 bases that match TRBD1. V shed 2 bases and J 1 base; nucleotides not matched to a gene: 6. CDR3 size: 18 residues. Germline CDR1 and CDR2: MDHEN and SYDVKM. The CDR3: CASSLELGQGSYNSPLHF. The CDR3 nucleotides are TGTGCCAGCAGTTTAGAGTTGGGACAGGGATCCTATAATTCACCCCTCCACTTT.

This clone was seen more than once but under ten times. The rearrangement links TRBV7-2 to TRBJ1-5; D is unresolved. V dropped 1 base and J dropped 2 bases, with 6 bases sitting between them. Germline lookup yields CDR1 SGHTA and CDR2 FQGNSA. The CDR3 has 14 amino acids. The CDR3 here is CASSLERGNQPQHF. The CDR3 region has the DNA TGTGCCAGCAGCTTAGAGAGGGGCAATCAGCCCCAGCATTTT.

Turning to this clone: Other DNA sequences from this sample encode an identical CDR3 as well. This CDR3 reads CASSLDKLAGGGYEQYF. Here the CDR3 DNA reads TGTGCCAGCAGCTTGGATAAGCTAGCAGGAGGCGGCTACGAGCAGTACTTC. The rearrangement uses TRBV5-4 and TRBJ2-7, with D possibly TRBD2 on 5 matching bases. V was clipped by 0 bases and J by 3 bases, with 19 bases between them. The CDR3 has 17 amino acids. CDR1 SGHNT and CDR2 YYREEE come from the germline V gene (reference sequence).

The J gene is TRBJ2-5, the V gene TRBV28; 9 positions match TRBD1. CDR3 length: 14 amino acids. Germline trimming cut 5 bases from V and 2 bases from J; bases unmatched to any gene: 3. Germline lookup yields CDR1 MDHEN and CDR2 SYDVKM. The CDR3 nucleotides are TGTGCCAGCAGTCCGACAGGGGGGCAAGAGACCCAGTACTTC. This gives the protein CASSPTGGQETQYF.

The CDR3 DNA follows: TGTGCCAGCAGCCAGCCACCTAGCTTGGGAGGGTTCTACAATGAGCAGTTCTTC. Its protein is CASSQPPSLGGFYNEQFF. The rearrangement links TRBV14 to TRBJ2-1; 7 bases map to TRBD2. The CDR3 covers 18 residues. Germline lookup yields CDR1 SGHDN and CDR2 FVKESK. Germline trimming cut 3 bases from V and 3 bases from J; bases unmatched to any gene: 14.

V and J are TRBV10-3 and TRBJ1-5; perhaps TRBD1 as D (5 bases). The ends were cut back, 8 bases at V and 4 bases at J, with 12 bases in the middle. The germline V gene has CDR1 ENHRY and CDR2 SYGVKD. The CDR3 covers 13 residues. CDR3 sequence: CAIHGGGNQPQHF. CDR3 nucleotides: TGTGCCATCCACGGGGGGGGAAATCAGCCCCAGCATTTT.

The chain recombines TRBV7-9 with TRBJ1-6, with a weak D call TRBD1 (5 bases). V was pared by 1 base and J by 11 bases, with 18 bases between. This CDR3 contains 16 residues. The germline V gene encodes CDR1 SEHNR and CDR2 FQNEAQ (reference sequence). CDR3 bases: TGTGCCAGCAGCTTAGTAGCCCAGGGATCAGCCGCACCCCTCCACTTT. The encoded protein is CASSLVAQGSAAPLHF.

The rearrangement links TRBV20-1 to TRBJ1-2; no firm D call. Germline V gives CDR1 DFQATT, CDR2 SNEGSKA (reference sequence). Trimming cost V 5 bases and J 7 bases, with 11 bases left between them. The CDR3 loop spans 11 amino acids. The CDR3 nucleotides read TGCAGTGCTCCAAACTTAAGTGGCTACACCTTC. Translated, it gives CSAPNLSGYTF.

V usage is TRBV7-9 and J usage is TRBJ2-2; D perhaps matches TRBD2 (6 bases). CDR1 SEHNR and CDR2 FQNEAQ come from the germline V gene (reference sequence). V was clipped by 0 bases and J by 4 bases, with 6 bases between them. This CDR3 has 14 amino acids. The chain's CDR3 is CASSLAEGTGELFF. The CDR3 region has the DNA TGTGCCAGCAGCTTAGCGGAGGGCACCGGGGAGCTGTTTTTT.

V gene TRBV4-3 combines with J gene TRBJ2-2; maybe TRBD1 (6 bases). The germline gives CDR1 LGHNA, CDR2 YSLEER. The CDR3 totals 18 residues. The V end was cut by 3 bases, the J end by 3 bases, with 20 bases between. This chain's CDR3 is CASSQMQTGPGDTGELFF. Here the CDR3 DNA reads TGCGCCAGCAGCCAGATGCAGACAGGCCCTGGGGACACCGGGGAGCTGTTTTTT.

This sequence joins TRBV3-1 (or the pseudogene TRBV3-2) and TRBJ2-3; 9 bases are a match to TRBD2. V was clipped by 1 base and J by 1 base; unmatched bases: 6. The germline V gene encodes CDR1 LGHDT and CDR2 YNNKEL (reference sequence). The length of the CDR3 is 17 residues. This chain's CDR3 is CASSQVLGGGGTDTQYF. CDR3 DNA sequence: TGTGCCAGCAGCCAAGTTTTGGGCGGGGGGGGCACAGATACGCAGTATTTT.

This rearrangement joins TRBV12-3 or TRBV12-4 to TRBJ2-1; the D gene is possibly TRBD2 (5 bases). CDR3 length: 12 amino acids. V lost 4 bases, J lost 8 bases, and 9 bases lay in between. DNA for the CDR3: TGTGCCAGCAGTTCTTACGGGGATGAGCAGTTCTTC. Its translation is CASSSYGDEQFF.

The rearrangement uses TRBV19 and TRBJ1-3; weak D call: TRBD1 (5 bases). The CDR3 is made up of 15 amino acids. Germline V CDR1 and CDR2: LNHDA, SQIVND (reference sequence). V shed 6 bases and J shed 4 bases, with 16 bases lying between them. The CDR3 spells CASRIGGAGGNTIYF. The DNA for the CDR3 is TGTGCCAGTAGGATTGGTGGGGCTGGAGGAAACACCATATATTTT.

The V and J genes are TRBV6-5 and TRBJ2-7, with a tentative D call TRBD2 (7 bases). Trimming took off 4 bases at V and 3 bases at J, with 16 bases between the two ends. The CDR3 sequence is 15 residues long. CDR1 and CDR2 from the germline V gene are MNHEY and SVGAGI. CDR3 in DNA: TGTGCCAGCAGTTCCCCGGGGGCTAGCGGCTACGAGCAGTACTTC. Residues: CASSSPGASGYEQYF.

This sequence joins TRBV5-1 and TRBJ2-7, with 13 bases fitting TRBD2. The CDR3 is 17 amino acids. CDR1 is SGHRS, CDR2 YFSETQ, per germline. The J segment lost 3 bases and the V segment lost 3 bases, leaving 9 bases of the junction unmatched. CDR3 in amino acids: CASSYGLAGALYYEQYF. In DNA form, the CDR3 reads TGCGCCAGCAGCTATGGACTAGCGGGGGCCCTATACTACGAGCAGTACTTC.

J is TRBJ2-1 and V is TRBV5-4; 11 bases line up with TRBD2. The CDR3 loop spans 15 amino acids. V gave up 4 bases and J gave up 7 bases; unmatched junction bases: 7. CDR1 and CDR2 from the germline V gene are SGHNT and YYREEE (reference sequence). CDR3 sequence (DNA): TGTGCCAGCAGCCCCTTGACTAGCGGGGAGAATGAGCAGTTCTTC. Protein: CASSPLTSGENEQFF.

The CDR3 sequence: CATSDLSAAYGYTF. The CDR3 bases are TGTGCCACCAGTGATTTGTCGGCGGCCTATGGCTACACCTTC. The chain employs TRBV24-1 and TRBJ1-2, with unresolved D. V lost 0 bases, J lost 4 bases, and 8 bases lay in between. The CDR3 has 14 amino acids. Germline loops: CDR1 KGHDR, CDR2 SFDVKD.

This chain uses TRBV15 with TRBJ2-1; D possibly corresponds to TRBD1 (5 bases). Trimming removed 8 bases at V and 1 base at J, with 15 bases between. From germline, CDR1 is LNHNV and CDR2 YYDKDF (reference sequence). The CDR3 has 15 residues. Here the CDR3 reads CATGAGGPSYNEQFF. The CDR3 bases are TGTGCCACCGGGGCAGGCGGTCCTTCCTACAATGAGCAGTTCTTC.

This rearrangement joins TRBV10-3 to TRBJ1-6; D is undetermined. V was shortened by 5 bases and J by 7 bases, with 9 bases between the two germline ends. The CDR3 has 13 amino acids. Per the germline V gene, CDR1 is ENHRY and CDR2 is SYGVKD. CDR3 sequence (DNA): TGTGCCATCAGTTTGAACGGGAATTCACCCCTCCACTTT. Translation: CAISLNGNSPLHF.

The gene calls are TRBV19 and TRBJ1-2; maybe TRBD1 (6 bases). The V end was cut by 9 bases, the J end by 0 bases, with 14 bases between. The CDR3 extends over 14 amino acids. Germline CDR1 LNHDA, CDR2 SQIVND (reference sequence). CDR3 amino acids: CASHLGTTNYGYTF. DNA of the CDR3: TGTGCCAGCCACCTCGGGACAACTAACTATGGCTACACCTTC.

The genes are TRBV25-1 and TRBJ1-5; a possible D gene is TRBD1 (6 bases). Germline V gene data show CDR1 as MGHDK and CDR2 as SYGVNS. Trimming pared 8 bases from V and 2 bases from J, leaving 13 bases between. The CDR3 loop spans 14 amino acids. The CDR3 DNA sequence: TGTGCCAGCGGGGGCAGGGGAGGCAATCAGCCCCAGCATTTT. Protein: CASGGRGGNQPQHF. Variable domain in full (rest from reference TRBV25-1 and TRBJ1-5): EADIYQTPRYLVIGTGKKITLECSQTMGHDKMYWYQQDPGMELHLIHYSYGVNSTEKGDLSSESTVSRIRTEHFPLTLESARPSHTSQYLCASGGRGGNQPQHFGDGTRLSIL.

The chain has TRBV10-3 and TRBJ1-1, with D maybe TRBD1 (5 bases). V lost 3 bases and J lost 4, with 12 bases in between. Germline V lookup: CDR1 ENHRY, CDR2 SYGVKD. The CDR3 extends over 14 amino acids. CDR3 DNA sequence: TGTGCCATCAGTGACAGGGCCGGTGGCACTGAAGCTTTCTTT. Its translation is CAISDRAGGTEAFF.

This chain uses TRBV6-5 with TRBJ1-5; the match to TRBD1 covers 7 bases. CDR1 and CDR2 from the germline V gene are MNHEY and SVGAGI. The CDR3 totals 14 residues. The trim removed 2 bases at V and 6 bases at J, leaving 4 bases unmatched. The CDR3: CASSYAAGGQPQHF. CDR3 bases: TGTGCCAGCAGTTACGCGGCAGGGGGTCAGCCCCAGCATTTT.

The chain joins TRBV10-3 to TRBJ2-1; 7 bases match TRBD2. The CDR3 has 14 residues. The germline CDR1 and CDR2 sequences are ENHRY and SYGVKD. Losses at the gene ends were 4 bases for V and 7 bases for J; bases not matched to a gene: 7. The CDR3 loop is CAISAQRDVNEQFF. The CDR3 nucleotides read TGTGCCATCAGTGCCCAGCGGGACGTGAATGAGCAGTTCTTC.

This chain links TRBV19 with TRBJ2-7; 7 nucleotides align to TRBD1. The CDR3 runs to 13 residues. CDR1 is LNHDA, CDR2 SQIVND, per germline (reference sequence). With V trimmed by 8 bases and J by 2 bases, 6 bases remained unmatched. CDR3 loop: CASGRTGTYEQYF. Here the CDR3 DNA reads TGTGCCAGTGGCCGGACAGGAACCTACGAGCAGTACTTC.

The genes are TRBV18 and TRBJ2-7, with TRBD1 as a possible D gene (6 bases). This CDR3 comprises 16 residues. Between the trimmed V and J ends, which lost 2 bases and 6 bases, there was a span of 20 bases. The germline CDR1 and CDR2 sequences are KGHSH and LQKENI. CDR3 nucleotides: TGTGCCAGCTCACCAAGGACAGCCAAAAATCCTAGCGAGCAGTACTTC. Encoded protein: CASSPRTAKNPSEQYF.

The CDR3 loop is CATSDYPGGRAFF. The CDR3 nucleotides read TGTGCCACCAGTGATTATCCTGGCGGGCGAGCTTTCTTT. The chain couples TRBV24-1 to TRBJ1-1; D gene ambiguous. Germline CDR1 is KGHDR and CDR2 is SFDVKD. V lost 2 bases to trimming and J lost 10 bases, with 13 bases between them. CDR3 length: 13 amino acids.

This chain connects TRBV24-1 to TRBJ1-5, with D unresolved. The V gene's germline CDR1 is KGHDR and CDR2 SFDVKD. Trimming took 5 bases from V and 9 from J, leaving 16 bases between them. CDR3 length equals 14 residues. The CDR3 DNA sequence: TGTGCCACCAGTGTCCCGGGTCCTAGTGGGCCCCAGCATTTT. Its translation: CATSVPGPSGPQHF.

The chain carries TRBV30 and TRBJ1-5; D gene unclear. The CDR3 is 12 amino acids. Per germline, CDR1 GTSNPN and CDR2 SVGIG (reference sequence). With 2 bases removed from V and 7 bases from J, the gap between germline ends came to 9 bases. In nucleotides, the CDR3 is TGTGCCTGGAGTCCCTCCAGACAGCCCCAGCATTTT. Amino acid sequence: CAWSPSRQPQHF.